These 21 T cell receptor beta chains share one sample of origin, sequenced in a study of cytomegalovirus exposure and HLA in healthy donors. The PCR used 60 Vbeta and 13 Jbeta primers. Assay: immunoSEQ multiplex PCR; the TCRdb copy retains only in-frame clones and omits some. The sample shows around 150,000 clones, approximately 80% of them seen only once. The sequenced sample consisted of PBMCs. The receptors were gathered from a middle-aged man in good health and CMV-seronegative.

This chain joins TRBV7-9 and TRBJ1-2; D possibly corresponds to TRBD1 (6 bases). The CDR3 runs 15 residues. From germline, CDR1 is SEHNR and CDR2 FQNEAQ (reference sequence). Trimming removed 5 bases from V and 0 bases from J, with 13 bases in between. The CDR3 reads CASSPADRSNYGYTF. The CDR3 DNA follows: TGTGCCAGCAGCCCAGCAGACAGGTCTAACTATGGCTACACCTTC.

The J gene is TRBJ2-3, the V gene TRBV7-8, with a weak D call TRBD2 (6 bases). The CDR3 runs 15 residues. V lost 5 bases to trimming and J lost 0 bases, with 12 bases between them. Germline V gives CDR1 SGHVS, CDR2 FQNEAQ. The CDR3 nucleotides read TGTGCCAGCAGCCCATTAGCGGTTAGCACAGATACGCAGTATTTT. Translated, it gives CASSPLAVSTDTQYF.

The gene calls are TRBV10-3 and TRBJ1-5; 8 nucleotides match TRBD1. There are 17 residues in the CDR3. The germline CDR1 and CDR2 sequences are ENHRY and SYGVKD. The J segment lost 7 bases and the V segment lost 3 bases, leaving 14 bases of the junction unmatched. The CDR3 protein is CAISEHKGQAQQQPQHF. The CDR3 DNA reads TGTGCCATCAGTGAACACAAGGGACAGGCCCAACAACAGCCCCAGCATTTT.

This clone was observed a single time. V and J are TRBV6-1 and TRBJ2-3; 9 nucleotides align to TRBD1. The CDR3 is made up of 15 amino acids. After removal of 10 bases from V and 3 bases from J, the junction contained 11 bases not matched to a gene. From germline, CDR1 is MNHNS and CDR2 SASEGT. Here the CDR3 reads CATLPTGGSTDTQYF. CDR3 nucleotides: TGTGCCACCCTACCAACAGGGGGCTCGACAGATACGCAGTATTTT.

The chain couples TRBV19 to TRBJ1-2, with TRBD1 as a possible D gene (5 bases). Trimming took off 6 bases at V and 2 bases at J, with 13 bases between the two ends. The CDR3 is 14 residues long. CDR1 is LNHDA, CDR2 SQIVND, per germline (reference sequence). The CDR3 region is CASSITQGNYGYTF. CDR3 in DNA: TGTGCCAGTAGCATAACCCAGGGAAACTATGGCTACACCTTC.

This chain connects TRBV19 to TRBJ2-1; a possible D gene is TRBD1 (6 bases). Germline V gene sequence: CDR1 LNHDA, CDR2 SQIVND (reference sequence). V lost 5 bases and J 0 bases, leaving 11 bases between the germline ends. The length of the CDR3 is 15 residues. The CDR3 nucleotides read TGTGCCAGTAGTTTTGACAGGAGCTCCTACAATGAGCAGTTCTTC. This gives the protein CASSFDRSSYNEQFF.

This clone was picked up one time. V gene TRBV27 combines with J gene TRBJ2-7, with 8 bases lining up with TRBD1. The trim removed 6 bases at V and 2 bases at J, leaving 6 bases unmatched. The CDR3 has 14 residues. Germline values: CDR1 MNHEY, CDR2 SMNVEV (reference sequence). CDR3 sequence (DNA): TGTGCCAGCAGACAACCGGGACAGGCCTACGAGCAGTACTTC. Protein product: CASRQPGQAYEQYF.

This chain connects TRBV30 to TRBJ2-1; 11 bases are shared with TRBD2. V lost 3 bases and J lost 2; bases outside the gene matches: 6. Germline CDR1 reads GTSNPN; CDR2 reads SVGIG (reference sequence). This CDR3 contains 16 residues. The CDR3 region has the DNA TGTGCCTGGAGGGTACTAGCGGGGGCCGCCTACAATGAGCAGTTCTTC. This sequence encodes CAWRVLAGAAYNEQFF.

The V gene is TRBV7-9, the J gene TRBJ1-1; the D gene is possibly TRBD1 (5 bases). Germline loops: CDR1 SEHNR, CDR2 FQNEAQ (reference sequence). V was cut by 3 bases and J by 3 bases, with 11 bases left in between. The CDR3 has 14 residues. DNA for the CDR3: TGTGCCAGCAGCTTTCCGGGGGTGTACACTGAAGCTTTCTTT. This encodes CASSFPGVYTEAFF.

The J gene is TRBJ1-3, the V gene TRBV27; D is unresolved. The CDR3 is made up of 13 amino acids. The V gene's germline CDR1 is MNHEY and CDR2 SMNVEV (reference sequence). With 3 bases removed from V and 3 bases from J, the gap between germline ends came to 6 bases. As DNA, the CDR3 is TGTGCCAGCAGTTTTGCGGGTGGAAACACCATATATTTT. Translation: CASSFAGGNTIYF.

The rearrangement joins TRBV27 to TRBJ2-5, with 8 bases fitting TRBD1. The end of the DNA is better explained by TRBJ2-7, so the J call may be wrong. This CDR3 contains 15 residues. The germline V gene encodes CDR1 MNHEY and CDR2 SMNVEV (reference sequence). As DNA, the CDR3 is TGTGCCAGCAGCCAAAGGGGACAGGCGATCAACGAGCAGTACTTC. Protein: CASSQRGQAINEQYF.

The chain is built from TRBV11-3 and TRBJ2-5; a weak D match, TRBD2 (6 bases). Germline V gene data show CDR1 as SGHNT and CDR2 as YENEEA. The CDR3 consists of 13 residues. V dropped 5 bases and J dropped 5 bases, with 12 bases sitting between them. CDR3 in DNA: TGTGCCAGCAGCCCCGCTGGGGGGGAGACCCAGTACTTC. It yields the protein CASSPAGGETQYF. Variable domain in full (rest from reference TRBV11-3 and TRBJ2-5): EAGVVQSPRYKIIEKKQPVAFWCNPISGHNTLYWYLQNLGQGPELLIRYENEEAVDDSQLPKDRFSAERLKGVDSTLKIQPAELGDSAVYLCASSPAGGETQYFGPGTRLLVL.

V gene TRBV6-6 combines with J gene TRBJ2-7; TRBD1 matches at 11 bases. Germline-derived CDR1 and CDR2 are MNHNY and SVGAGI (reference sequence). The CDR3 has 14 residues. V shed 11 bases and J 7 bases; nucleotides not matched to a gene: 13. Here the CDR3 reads CAVEPGTGGWEQYF. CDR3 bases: TGTGCCGTGGAGCCCGGGACAGGGGGATGGGAGCAGTACTTC.

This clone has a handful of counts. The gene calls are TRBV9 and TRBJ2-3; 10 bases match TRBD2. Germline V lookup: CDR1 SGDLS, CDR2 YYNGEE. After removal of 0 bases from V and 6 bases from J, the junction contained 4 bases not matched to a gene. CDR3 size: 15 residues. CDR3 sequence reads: CASSVGLAGEDTQYF. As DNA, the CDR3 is TGTGCCAGCAGCGTAGGGCTAGCGGGAGAGGATACGCAGTATTTT.

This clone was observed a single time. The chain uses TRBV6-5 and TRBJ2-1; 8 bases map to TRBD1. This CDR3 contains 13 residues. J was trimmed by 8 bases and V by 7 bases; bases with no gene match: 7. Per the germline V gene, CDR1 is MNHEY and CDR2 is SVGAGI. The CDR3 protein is CASKAGGTHEQFF. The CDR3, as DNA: TGTGCCAGCAAGGCAGGGGGCACGCATGAGCAGTTCTTC.

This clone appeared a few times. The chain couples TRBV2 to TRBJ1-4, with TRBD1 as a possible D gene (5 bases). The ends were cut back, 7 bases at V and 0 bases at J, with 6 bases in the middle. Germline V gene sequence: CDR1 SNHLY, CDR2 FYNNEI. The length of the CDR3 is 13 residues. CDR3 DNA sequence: TGTGCCAGCACAGGGCCAACTAATGAAAAACTGTTTTTT. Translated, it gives CASTGPTNEKLFF.

CDR3 DNA: TGTGCCAGCAGCTCATCAGGGCCGGGCTACACCTTC. Protein sequence: CASSSSGPGYTF. The chain links TRBV5-4 to TRBJ1-2, with D maybe TRBD1 (5 bases). The CDR3 extends over 12 amino acids. The germline V gene encodes CDR1 SGHNT and CDR2 YYREEE (reference sequence). The germline V and J ends were trimmed by 3 bases and 8 bases, with 11 bases remaining between them.

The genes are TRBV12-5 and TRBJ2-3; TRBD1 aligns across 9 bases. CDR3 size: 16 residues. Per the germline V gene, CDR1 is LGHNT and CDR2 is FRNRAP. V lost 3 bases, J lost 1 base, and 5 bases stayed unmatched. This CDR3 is CASGLPTGGGTDTQYF. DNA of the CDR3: TGTGCTAGTGGTTTACCCACAGGGGGCGGCACAGATACGCAGTATTTT.

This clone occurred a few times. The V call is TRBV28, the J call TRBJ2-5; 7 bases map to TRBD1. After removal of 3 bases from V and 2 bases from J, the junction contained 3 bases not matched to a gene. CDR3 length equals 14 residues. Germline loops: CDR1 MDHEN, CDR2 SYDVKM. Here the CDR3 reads CASSLSGQQETQYF. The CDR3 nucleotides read TGTGCCAGCAGTTTGTCGGGACAGCAAGAGACCCAGTACTTC.

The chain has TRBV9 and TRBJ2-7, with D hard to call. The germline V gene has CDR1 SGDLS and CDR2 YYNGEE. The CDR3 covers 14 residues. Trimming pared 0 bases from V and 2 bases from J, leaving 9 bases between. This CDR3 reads CASSVGQVAYEQYF. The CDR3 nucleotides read TGTGCCAGCAGCGTAGGGCAGGTAGCCTACGAGCAGTACTTC.

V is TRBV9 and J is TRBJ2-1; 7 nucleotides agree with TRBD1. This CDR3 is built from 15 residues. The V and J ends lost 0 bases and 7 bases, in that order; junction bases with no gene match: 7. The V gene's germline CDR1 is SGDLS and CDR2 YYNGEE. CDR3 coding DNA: TGTGCCAGCAGCGTAGAAGGGGGCTTGTCGAATGAGCAGTTCTTC. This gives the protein CASSVEGGLSNEQFF.